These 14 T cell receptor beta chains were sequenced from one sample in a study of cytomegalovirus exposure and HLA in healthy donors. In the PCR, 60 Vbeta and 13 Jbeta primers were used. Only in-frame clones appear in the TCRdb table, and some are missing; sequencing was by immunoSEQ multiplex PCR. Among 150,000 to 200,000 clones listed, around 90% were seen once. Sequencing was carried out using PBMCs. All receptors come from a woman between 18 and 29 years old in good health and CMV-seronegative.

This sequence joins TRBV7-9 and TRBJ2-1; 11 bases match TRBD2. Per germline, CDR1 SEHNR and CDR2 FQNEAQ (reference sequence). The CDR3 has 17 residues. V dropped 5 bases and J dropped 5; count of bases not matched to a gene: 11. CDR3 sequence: CASSLRRLAGSHNEQFF. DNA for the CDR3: TGTGCCAGCAGCCTCCGCCGACTAGCGGGGTCCCACAATGAGCAGTTCTTC. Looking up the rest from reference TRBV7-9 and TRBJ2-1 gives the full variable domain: DTGVSQNPRHKITKRGQNVTFRCDPISEHNRLYWYRQTLGQGPEFLTYFQNEAQLEKSRLLSDRFSAERPKGSFSTLEIQRTEQGDSAMYLCASSLRRLAGSHNEQFFGPGTRLTVL.

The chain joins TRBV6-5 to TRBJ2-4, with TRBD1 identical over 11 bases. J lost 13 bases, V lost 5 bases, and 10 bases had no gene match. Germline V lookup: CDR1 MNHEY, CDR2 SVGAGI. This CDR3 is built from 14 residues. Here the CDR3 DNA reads TGTGCCAGCAGTCCGGGACAGGGGGTCTTCCCCCAGTACTTC. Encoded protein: CASSPGQGVFPQYF.

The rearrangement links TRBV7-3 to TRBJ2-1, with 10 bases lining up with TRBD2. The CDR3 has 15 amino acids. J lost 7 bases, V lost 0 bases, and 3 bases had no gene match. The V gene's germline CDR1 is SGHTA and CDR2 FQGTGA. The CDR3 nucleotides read TGTGCCAGCAGCTTAACAGCGGGAGGGCCGAATGAGCAGTTCTTC. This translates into CASSLTAGGPNEQFF.

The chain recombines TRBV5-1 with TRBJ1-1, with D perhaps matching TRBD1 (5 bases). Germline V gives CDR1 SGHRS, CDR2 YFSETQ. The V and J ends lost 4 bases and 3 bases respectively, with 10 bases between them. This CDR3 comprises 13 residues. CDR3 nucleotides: TGCGCCAGCAGCGTACAAGGGGACACTGAAGCTTTCTTT. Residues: CASSVQGDTEAFF. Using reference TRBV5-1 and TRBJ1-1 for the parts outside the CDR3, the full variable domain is KAGVTQTPRYLIKTRGQQVTLSCSPISGHRSVSWYQQTPGQGLQFLFEYFSETQRNKGNFPGRFSGRQFSNSRSEMNVSTLELGDSALYLCASSVQGDTEAFFGQGTRLTVV.

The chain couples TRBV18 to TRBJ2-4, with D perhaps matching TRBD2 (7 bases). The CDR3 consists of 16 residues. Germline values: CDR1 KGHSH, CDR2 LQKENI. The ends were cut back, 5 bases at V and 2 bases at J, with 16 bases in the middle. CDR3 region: CASSSQGAGTKNIQYF. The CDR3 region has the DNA TGTGCCAGCTCATCACAGGGAGCGGGAACCAAAAACATTCAGTACTTC.

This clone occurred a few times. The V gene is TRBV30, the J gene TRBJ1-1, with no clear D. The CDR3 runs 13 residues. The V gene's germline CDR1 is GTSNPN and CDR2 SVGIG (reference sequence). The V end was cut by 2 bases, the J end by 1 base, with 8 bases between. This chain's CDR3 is CAWSRTANTEAFF. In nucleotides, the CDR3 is TGTGCCTGGAGTCGAACAGCGAACACTGAAGCTTTCTTT. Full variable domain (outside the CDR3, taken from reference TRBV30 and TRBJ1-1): SQTIHQWPATLVQPVGSPLSLECTVEGTSNPNLYWYRQAAGRGLQLLFYSVGIGQISSEVPQNLSASRPQDRQFILSSKKLLLSDSGFYLCAWSRTANTEAFFGQGTRLTVV.

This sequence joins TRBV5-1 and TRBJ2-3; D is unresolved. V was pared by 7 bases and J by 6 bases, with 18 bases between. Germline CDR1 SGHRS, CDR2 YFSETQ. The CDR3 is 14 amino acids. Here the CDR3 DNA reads TGCGCCAGCCGACCCTCTTCCACACAGGATACGCAGTATTTT. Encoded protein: CASRPSSTQDTQYF.

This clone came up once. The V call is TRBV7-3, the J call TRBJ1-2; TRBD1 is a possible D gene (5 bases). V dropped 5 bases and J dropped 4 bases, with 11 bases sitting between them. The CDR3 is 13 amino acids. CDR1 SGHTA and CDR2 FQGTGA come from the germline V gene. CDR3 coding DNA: TGTGCCAGCAGCCCCCTCGGGGGCTATGGCTACACCTTC. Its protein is CASSPLGGYGYTF.

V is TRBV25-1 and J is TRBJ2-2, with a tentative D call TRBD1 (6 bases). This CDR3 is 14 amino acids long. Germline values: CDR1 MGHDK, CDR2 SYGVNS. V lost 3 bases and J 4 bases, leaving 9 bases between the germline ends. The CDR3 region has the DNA TGTGCCAGCAGTGAGGCAGGGGCCACCGGGGAGCTGTTTTTT. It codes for CASSEAGATGELFF. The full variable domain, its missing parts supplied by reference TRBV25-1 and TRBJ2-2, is EADIYQTPRYLVIGTGKKITLECSQTMGHDKMYWYQQDPGMELHLIHYSYGVNSTEKGDLSSESTVSRIRTEHFPLTLESARPSHTSQYLCASSEAGATGELFFGEGSRLTVL.

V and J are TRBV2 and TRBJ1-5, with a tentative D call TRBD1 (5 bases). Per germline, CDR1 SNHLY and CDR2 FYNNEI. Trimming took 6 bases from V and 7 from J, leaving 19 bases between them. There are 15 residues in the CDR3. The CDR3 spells CASSSPAGGWQPQHF. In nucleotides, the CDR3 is TGTGCCAGCAGCTCCCCAGCGGGGGGTTGGCAGCCCCAGCATTTT. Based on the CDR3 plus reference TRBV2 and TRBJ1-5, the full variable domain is EPEVTQTPSHQVTQMGQEVILRCVPISNHLYFYWYRQILGQKVEFLVSFYNNEISEKSEIFDDQFSVERPDGSNFTLKIRSTKLEDSAMYFCASSSPAGGWQPQHFGDGTRLSIL.

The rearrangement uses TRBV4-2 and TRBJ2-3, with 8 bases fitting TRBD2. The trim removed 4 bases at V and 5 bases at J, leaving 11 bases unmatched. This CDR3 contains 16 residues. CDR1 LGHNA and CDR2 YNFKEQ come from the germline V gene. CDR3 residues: CASSPGLSGSGDTQYF. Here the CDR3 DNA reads TGTGCCAGCAGCCCCGGACTAAGCGGGAGTGGAGATACGCAGTATTTT.

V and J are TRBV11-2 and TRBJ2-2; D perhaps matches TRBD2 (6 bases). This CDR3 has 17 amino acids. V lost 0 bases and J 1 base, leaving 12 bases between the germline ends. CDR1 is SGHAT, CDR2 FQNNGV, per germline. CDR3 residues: CASSLDGFGRNTGELFF. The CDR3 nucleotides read TGTGCCAGCAGCTTAGACGGGTTCGGGAGGAACACCGGGGAGCTGTTTTTT.

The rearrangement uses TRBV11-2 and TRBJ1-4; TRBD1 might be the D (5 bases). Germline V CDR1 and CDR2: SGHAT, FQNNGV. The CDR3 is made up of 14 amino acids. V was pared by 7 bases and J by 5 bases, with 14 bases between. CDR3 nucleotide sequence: TGTGCCAGCAAGCTTTCCCGGGGGAATGAAAAACTGTTTTTT. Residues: CASKLSRGNEKLFF.

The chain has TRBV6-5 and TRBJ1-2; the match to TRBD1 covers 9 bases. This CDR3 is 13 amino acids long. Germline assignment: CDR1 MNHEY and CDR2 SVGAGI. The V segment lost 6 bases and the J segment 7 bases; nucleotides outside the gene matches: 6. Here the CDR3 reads CASRTGTGPGYTF. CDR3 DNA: TGTGCCAGCAGAACCGGGACAGGGCCTGGCTACACCTTC.